This TCR beta chain was observed in a study of cytomegalovirus exposure and HLA in healthy donors. V was pared by 8 bases and J by 7 bases, with 10 bases of the junction left unmatched. The CDR3 contains 14 residues. In germline, CDR1 is MNHEY, CDR2 SVGAGI. Concerning this clone: What it binds is unknown.

General study findings and limits: Analyzed later, association rates of TCRs varied across HLA loci, with DRB1 most and HLA-C fewest. 16,951 TCR beta sequences were associated with HLA alleles at 0.05 false discovery rate in a later analysis. Most CMV-associated TCR beta chains were later found to appear HLA-restricted. Judged likely to be a sequencing artifact was a cluster of highly shared sequence variants.

Vbeta (60) and Jbeta (13) primers were used in the PCR. Data came from immunoSEQ multiplex PCR; TCRdb stores just in-frame clones and leaves some out. The record lists around 75,000 clones, of which the ten most abundant hold around 5%. Input material: PBMCs. The clonotype was recovered from a man in his forties or fifties in good health and CMV-seronegative. The rearrangement links TRBV6-5 to TRBJ2-2, with 7 bases matching TRBD2. The CDR3 here is CASGRGGTGGELFF. The CDR3 nucleotides are TGTGCCAGCGGGAGGGGAGGGACCGGCGGGGAGCTGTTTTTT.